Listed below are T cell receptor beta chains from one sample, sequenced in a study of control samples from healthy donors and cancer patients. Method: immunoSEQ multiplex PCR; TCRdb's copy keeps in-frame clones and lacks some. The sample lists around 150,000 clones, about nine tenths occurring once. Sequencing input: blood. The receptors shown here come from a young man in good health. CDR3s include the opening cysteine and the closing phenylalanine or tryptophan.

v_gene: TRBV10-3
j_gene: TRBJ1-5
CDR3aa: CAIEAGQGVYSNQPQHF

v_gene: TRBV3-1/TRBV3-2
j_gene: TRBJ2-7
CDR3aa: CASRGRQGSGFVGYEQYF

v_gene: TRBV4-3
j_gene: TRBJ2-3
CDR3aa: CASSQGGDTDTQYF

v_gene: TRBV6-4
j_gene: TRBJ2-1
CDR3aa: CASSDYGGGVNEQFF

v_gene: TRBV4-1
j_gene: TRBJ2-1
CDR3aa: CASSQDRLGAGGPRFF

v_gene: TRBV11-2
j_gene: TRBJ2-1
CDR3aa: CASSLVMGSGSPNEQFF

v_gene: TRBV7-9
j_gene: TRBJ2-1
CDR3aa: CASSKLAFYEQFF

v_gene: TRBV11-3
j_gene: TRBJ2-1
CDR3aa: CASSLDFGLGTYNEQFF

v_gene: TRBV11-3
j_gene: TRBJ2-7
CDR3aa: CASSLDYEQYF

v_gene: TRBV5-5
j_gene: TRBJ1-2
CDR3aa: CASSHQTAYGYTF

v_gene: TRBV4-3
j_gene: TRBJ2-5
CDR3aa: CASSQAGDETQYF

v_gene: TRBV18
j_gene: TRBJ1-2
CDR3aa: CASSLMDGENYGYTF

v_gene: TRBV7-9
j_gene: TRBJ1-4
CDR3aa: CASTPGGLQPEKLFF

v_gene: TRBV11-2
j_gene: TRBJ2-2
CDR3aa: CASRWLAGGNTGELFF

v_gene: TRBV7-2
j_gene: TRBJ1-2
CDR3aa: CASGRGDYGYTF

v_gene: TRBV21-1
j_gene: TRBJ1-2
CDR3aa: CASSKRVTGPYGYTF

v_gene: TRBV6-4
j_gene: TRBJ2-4
CDR3aa: CASSAAKTGTKNIQYF

v_gene: TRBV5-1
j_gene: TRBJ1-2
CDR3aa: CASSLGQGLEGYTF

v_gene: TRBV19
j_gene: TRBJ1-1
CDR3aa: CASSIAGGPEAFF

v_gene: TRBV29-1
j_gene: TRBJ1-4
CDR3aa: CSVRGQGALTNTEKLFF

v_gene: TRBV19
j_gene: TRBJ1-1
CDR3aa: CASSTEYTEAFF

v_gene: TRBV5-1
j_gene: TRBJ1-6
CDR3aa: CASTSTGDRANSPLHF

v_gene: TRBV15
j_gene: TRBJ2-1
CDR3aa: CATSRETRVTNEQFF

v_gene: TRBV4-1
j_gene: TRBJ2-2
CDR3aa: CASSTGTVNTGELFF

v_gene: TRBV19
j_gene: TRBJ1-1
CDR3aa: CASRLRGETEAFF

v_gene: TRBV5-4
j_gene: TRBJ2-1
CDR3aa: CASSRSRKTNEQFF

v_gene: TRBV7-2
j_gene: TRBJ2-4
CDR3aa: CASSLRGSNIQYF

v_gene: TRBV4-1
j_gene: TRBJ2-2
CDR3aa: CASSRTEGTGELFF

v_gene: TRBV14
j_gene: TRBJ2-7
CDR3aa: CASSQSSPGEQYF

v_gene: TRBV5-1
j_gene: TRBJ2-1
CDR3aa: CASSLKTGGVNEQFF

v_gene: TRBV30
j_gene: TRBJ1-5
CDR3aa: CAWRARQGQPQHF

v_gene: TRBV5-8
j_gene: TRBJ1-4
CDR3aa: CASSPRQGAGEKLFF

v_gene: TRBV18
j_gene: TRBJ2-4
CDR3aa: CASSPPVPVIAKNIQYF

v_gene: TRBV20-1
j_gene: TRBJ2-1
CDR3aa: CSAPMASQQFF

v_gene: TRBV29-1
j_gene: TRBJ1-5
CDR3aa: CSVSGTGGIQPQHF

v_gene: TRBV6-2/TRBV6-3
j_gene: TRBJ1-5
CDR3aa: CASSLRGPNQPQHF

v_gene: TRBV24-1
j_gene: TRBJ2-2
CDR3aa: CATSGSTGELFF

v_gene: TRBV27
j_gene: TRBJ2-7
CDR3aa: CASSLTGPIPVGEQYF

v_gene: TRBV10-3
j_gene: TRBJ1-6
CDR3aa: CAISGGTANSPLHF

v_gene: TRBV4-3
j_gene: TRBJ2-3
CDR3aa: CASSAGARASTDTQYF

v_gene: TRBV7-6
j_gene: TRBJ2-2
CDR3aa: CASSSDGLELFF

v_gene: TRBV7-9
j_gene: TRBJ2-5
CDR3aa: CASSLLQTQYF

v_gene: TRBV7-2
j_gene: TRBJ2-1
CDR3aa: CASSLDGTGSSTEQFF

v_gene: TRBV7-2
j_gene: TRBJ2-1
CDR3aa: CASSLSRYNEQFF

v_gene: TRBV11-2
j_gene: TRBJ2-2
CDR3aa: CASSLASTTGELFF

v_gene: TRBV11-1
j_gene: TRBJ2-5
CDR3aa: CASSFGEARETQYF

v_gene: TRBV12-3/TRBV12-4
j_gene: TRBJ1-2
CDR3aa: CASGRGYGYTF

v_gene: TRBV28
j_gene: TRBJ1-1
CDR3aa: CASRTGANTEAFF

v_gene: TRBV28
j_gene: TRBJ1-1
CDR3aa: CASSSELNTEAFF

v_gene: TRBV5-5
j_gene: TRBJ1-1
CDR3aa: CASSVTAMNTEAFF

v_gene: TRBV11-2
j_gene: TRBJ1-1
CDR3aa: CASSLDKGMNTEAFF

v_gene: TRBV5-4
j_gene: TRBJ1-5
CDR3aa: CASSYRDSRFFSNQPQHF

v_gene: TRBV2
j_gene: TRBJ2-7
CDR3aa: CASSVFYEQYF